The next 7 T cell receptor beta chains were all read from a single sample in a study of vaccination and CD4 T cells after COVID-19. Sequenced with the Oncomine TCR Beta short-read assay was DNA taken from cultured CD4+ T cells. TCRdb re-analysed the PCR reads in MiXCR, keeping a single row per CDR3 protein. The sample has approximately 22,000 distinct CDR3 sequences; about a third are singletons. The antigens for these receptors are not known. Sample time point: late sampling 161 to 241 days after vaccination in a few convalescent patients. Treatment in this sample: roughly nine-day PBMC culture with coronavirus spike peptide pools or control peptides (ViraFEST assay). Sample: CD4+ T cells from blood, cultured in vitro, taken about 7 months after SARS-CoV-2 vaccination. The receptors here all came from a human donor who had recovered from COVID-19.

This clonotype showed up just a few times. V gene TRBV2 combines with J gene TRBJ1-1, with TRBD1 identical over 9 bases. V trimming: 6 bases; J trimming: 6 bases; junction bases outside the gene matches: 14. Germline loops: CDR1 SNHLY, CDR2 FYNNEI. This CDR3 has 16 amino acids. The CDR3 region has the DNA TGTGCCAGCAGCCAACTCCCGGGACAGGGAAGGGCTGAAGCTTTCTTT. Translating gives CASSQLPGQGRAEAFF.

The chain is built from TRBV6-2 or TRBV6-3 and TRBJ1-1; no reliable D call. Deletions cut 0 bases from V and 3 bases from J, with 5 bases between. CDR1 MNHEY and CDR2 SVGEGT come from the germline V gene. The CDR3 runs to 13 residues. The CDR3 DNA reads as TGTGCCAGCAGTTACTCGGAGGACACTGAAGCTTTCTTT. This gives the protein CASSYSEDTEAFF.

This clonotype has a single count. The CDR3 nucleotides read TGTGCCAGCAGTTACCCATCTCAGAAGGCGACAACCAAAAACATTCAGTACTTC. As protein: CASSYPSQKATTKNIQYF. The V and J genes are TRBV27 and TRBJ2-4; D gene ambiguous. CDR3 size: 18 residues. The germline CDR1 and CDR2 sequences are MNHEY and SMNVEV (reference sequence). The V gene lost 4 bases and the J gene lost 2 bases, with 21 bases spanning the gap.

The chain is built from TRBV7-8 and TRBJ2-1, with 11 bases lining up with TRBD2. This CDR3 is 16 amino acids long. Trimming took 6 bases from V and 4 from J; bases not matched to a gene: 8. The germline CDR1 and CDR2 sequences are SGHVS and FQNEAQ. CDR3 region: CASRPTSGGLYNEQFF. The CDR3, as DNA: TGTGCCAGCAGACCTACTAGCGGGGGATTATACAATGAGCAGTTCTTC.

This clonotype has just one count. The CDR3 DNA reads as TGTGCCAGCAGTGGTGGAGGAAATCAGCCCCAGCATTTT. This translates into CASSGGGNQPQHF. The chain joins TRBV12-3 or TRBV12-4 to TRBJ1-5, with no clear D. This CDR3 is 13 amino acids long. V was shortened by 5 bases and J by 4 bases, with 9 bases between the two germline ends.

This clonotype occurred a few times. The rearrangement links TRBV6-1 to TRBJ2-7; TRBD1 aligns across 8 bases. Germline V gene lookup returns CDR1 MNHNS and CDR2 SASEGT. V was pared by 6 bases and J by 0 bases, with 7 bases of the junction left unmatched. This CDR3 comprises 15 residues. In DNA form, the CDR3 reads TGTGCCAGCAGCGCACAGGGGGTATCCTCCTACGAGCAGTACTTC. Encoded protein: CASSAQGVSSYEQYF.

The V and J genes are TRBV7-8 and TRBJ1-5; D is unclear. The CDR3 totals 16 residues. Trimming stripped 4 bases from V and 6 bases from J, with 19 bases between. CDR1 is SGHVS, CDR2 FQNEAQ, per germline. The CDR3 nucleotides read TGTGCCAGCAGCTCGATGGCTGGGGAGGTCGGTCAGCCCCAGCATTTT. Translating it yields CASSSMAGEVGQPQHF. Variable domain in full (rest from reference TRBV7-8 and TRBJ1-5): GAGVSQSPRYKVAKRGQDVALRCDPISGHVSLFWYQQALGQGPEFLTYFQNEAQLDKSGLPSDRFFAERPEGSVSTLKIQRTQQEDSAVYLCASSSMAGEVGQPQHFGDGTRLSIL.